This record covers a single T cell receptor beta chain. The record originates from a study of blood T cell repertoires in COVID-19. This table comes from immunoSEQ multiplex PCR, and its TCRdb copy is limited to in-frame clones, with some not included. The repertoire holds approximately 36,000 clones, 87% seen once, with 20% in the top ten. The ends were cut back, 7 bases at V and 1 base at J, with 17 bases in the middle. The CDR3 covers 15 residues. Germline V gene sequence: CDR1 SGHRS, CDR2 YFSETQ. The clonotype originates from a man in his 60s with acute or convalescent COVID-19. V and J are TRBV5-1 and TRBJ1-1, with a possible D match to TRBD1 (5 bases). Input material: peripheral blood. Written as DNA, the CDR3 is TGCGCCAGCTCGTTAGGGGCGCCTGGGAACACTGAAGCTTTCTTT. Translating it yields CASSLGAPGNTEAFF.